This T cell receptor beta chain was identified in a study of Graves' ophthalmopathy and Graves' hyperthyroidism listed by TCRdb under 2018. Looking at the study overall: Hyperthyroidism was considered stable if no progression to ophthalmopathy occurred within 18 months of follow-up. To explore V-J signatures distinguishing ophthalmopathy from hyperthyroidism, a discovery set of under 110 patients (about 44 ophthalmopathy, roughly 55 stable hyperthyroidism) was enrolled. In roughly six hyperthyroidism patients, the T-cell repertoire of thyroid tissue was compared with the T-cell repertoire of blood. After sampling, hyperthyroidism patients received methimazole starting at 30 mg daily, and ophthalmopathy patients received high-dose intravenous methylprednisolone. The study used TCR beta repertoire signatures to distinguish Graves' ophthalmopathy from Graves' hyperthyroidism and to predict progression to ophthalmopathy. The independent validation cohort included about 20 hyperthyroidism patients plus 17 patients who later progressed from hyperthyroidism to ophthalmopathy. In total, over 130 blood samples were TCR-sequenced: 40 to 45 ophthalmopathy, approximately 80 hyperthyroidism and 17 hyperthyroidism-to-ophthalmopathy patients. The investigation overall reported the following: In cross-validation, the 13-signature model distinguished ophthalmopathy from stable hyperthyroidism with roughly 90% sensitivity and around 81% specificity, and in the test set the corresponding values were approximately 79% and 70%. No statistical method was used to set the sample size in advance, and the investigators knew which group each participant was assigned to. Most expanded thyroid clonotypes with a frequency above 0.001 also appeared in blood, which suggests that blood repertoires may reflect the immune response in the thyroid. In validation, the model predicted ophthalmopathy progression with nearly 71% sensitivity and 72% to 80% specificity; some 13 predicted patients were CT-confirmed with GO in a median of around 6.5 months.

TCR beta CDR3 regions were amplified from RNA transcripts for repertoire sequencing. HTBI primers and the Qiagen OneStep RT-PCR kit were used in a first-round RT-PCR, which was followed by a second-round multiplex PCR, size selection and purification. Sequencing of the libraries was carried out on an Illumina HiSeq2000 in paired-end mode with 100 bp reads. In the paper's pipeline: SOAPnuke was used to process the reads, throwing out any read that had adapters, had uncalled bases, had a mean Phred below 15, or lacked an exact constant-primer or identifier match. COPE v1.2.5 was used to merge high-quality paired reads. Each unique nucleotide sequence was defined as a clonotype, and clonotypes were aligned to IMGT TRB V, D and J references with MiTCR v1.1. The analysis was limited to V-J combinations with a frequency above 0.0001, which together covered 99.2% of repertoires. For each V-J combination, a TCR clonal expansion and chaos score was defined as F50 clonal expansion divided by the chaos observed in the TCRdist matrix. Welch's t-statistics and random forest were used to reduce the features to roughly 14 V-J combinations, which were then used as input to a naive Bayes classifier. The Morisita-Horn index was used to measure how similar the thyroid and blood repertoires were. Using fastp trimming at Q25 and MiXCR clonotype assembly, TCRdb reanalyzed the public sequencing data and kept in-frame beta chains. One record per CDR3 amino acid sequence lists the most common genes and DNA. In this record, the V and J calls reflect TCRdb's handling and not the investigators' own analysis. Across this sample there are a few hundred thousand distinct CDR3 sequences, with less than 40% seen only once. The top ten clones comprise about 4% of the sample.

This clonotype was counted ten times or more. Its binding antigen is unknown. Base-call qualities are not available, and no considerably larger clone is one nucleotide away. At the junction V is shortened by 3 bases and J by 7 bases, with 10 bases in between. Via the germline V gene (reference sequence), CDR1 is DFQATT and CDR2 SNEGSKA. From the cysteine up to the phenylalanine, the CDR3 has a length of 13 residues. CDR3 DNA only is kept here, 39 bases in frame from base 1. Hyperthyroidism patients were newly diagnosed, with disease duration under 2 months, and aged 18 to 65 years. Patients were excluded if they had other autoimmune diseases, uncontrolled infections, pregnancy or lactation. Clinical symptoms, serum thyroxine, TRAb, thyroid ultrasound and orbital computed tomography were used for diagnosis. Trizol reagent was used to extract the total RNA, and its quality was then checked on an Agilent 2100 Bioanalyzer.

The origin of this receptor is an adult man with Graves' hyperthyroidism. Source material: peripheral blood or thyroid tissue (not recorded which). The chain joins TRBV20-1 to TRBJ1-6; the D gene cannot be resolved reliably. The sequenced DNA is TGCAGTGCTAGTGGGGAGTCCAATTCACCCCTCCACTTT. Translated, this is CSASGESNSPLHF.